Following are 24 T cell receptor beta chains from one sample sequenced in a study of early stage breast cancer tumors. Here immunoSEQ multiplex PCR was the method, and the copy in TCRdb shows in-frame clones only, minus some. The profile shows some 36,000 clones, around 70% of them singletons. Sequenced material: blood. These TCRs come from a person between 55 and 70 years old with breast cancer.

This chain uses TRBV6-6 with TRBJ2-7; 9 bases match TRBD2. The CDR3 is 16 amino acids. Per the germline V gene, CDR1 is MNHNY and CDR2 is SVGAGI (reference sequence). The ends lost 5 bases at V and 2 bases at J; junction bases unmatched: 10. CDR3 amino acids: CASSTGPAGGPYEQYF. As DNA, the CDR3 is TGTGCCAGCAGTACGGGCCCAGCGGGGGGACCCTACGAGCAGTACTTC.

The chain recombines TRBV5-1 with TRBJ1-5; 7 nucleotides line up with TRBD1. Germline V gene data show CDR1 as SGHRS and CDR2 as YFSETQ. CDR3 length: 14 amino acids. Germline trimming cut 1 base from V and 6 bases from J; bases unmatched to any gene: 4. The CDR3 spells CASSLTGEGQPQHF. CDR3 in DNA: TGCGCCAGCAGCTTGACAGGGGAGGGTCAGCCCCAGCATTTT. The full variable domain, with the rest looked up from reference TRBV5-1 and TRBJ1-5, is KAGVTQTPRYLIKTRGQQVTLSCSPISGHRSVSWYQQTPGQGLQFLFEYFSETQRNKGNFPGRFSGRQFSNSRSEMNVSTLELGDSALYLCASSLTGEGQPQHFGDGTRLSIL.

The V gene is TRBV4-1, the J gene TRBJ1-5; no clear D. The V gene's germline CDR1 is MGHRA and CDR2 YSYEKL. The CDR3 is 16 residues long. The V gene lost 1 base and the J gene lost 2 bases, with 12 bases spanning the gap. The CDR3, as DNA: TGCGCCAGCAGCCAAGTAGGACCCTATGGCAATCAGCCCCAGCATTTT. It translates to CASSQVGPYGNQPQHF.

The chain combines TRBV9 with TRBJ1-1; TRBD1 might be the D (5 bases). The length of the CDR3 is 13 residues. Germline-derived CDR1 and CDR2 are SGDLS and YYNGEE. Deletions cut 3 bases from V and 7 bases from J, with 13 bases between. The CDR3 nucleotides read TGTGCCAGCAGCGCGGGGGGGTTTGGTGAAGCTTTCTTT. As protein: CASSAGGFGEAFF. Full variable domain (missing parts from reference TRBV9 and TRBJ1-1): DSGVTQTPKHLITATGQRVTLRCSPRSGDLSVYWYQQSLDQGLQFLIQYYNGEERAKGNILERFSAQQFPDLHSELNLSSLELGDSALYFCASSAGGFGEAFFGQGTRLTVV.

The chain is built from TRBV6-5 and TRBJ2-2, with unresolved D. The ends were cut back, 1 base at V and 4 bases at J, with 7 bases in the middle. The CDR3 covers 14 residues. Per germline, CDR1 MNHEY and CDR2 SVGAGI. CDR3 in amino acids: CASSYWVSTGELFF. The CDR3 DNA reads as TGTGCCAGCAGTTACTGGGTCTCCACCGGGGAGCTGTTTTTT.

CDR3 sequence: CAAQLLLNTEAFF. CDR3 DNA sequence: TGTGCCGCTCAACTCCTGCTGAACACTGAAGCTTTCTTT. The V and J genes are TRBV6-1 and TRBJ1-1; D remains ambiguous. Germline V CDR1 and CDR2: MNHNS, SASEGT. The V end lost 11 bases, the J end lost 0 bases, and 13 bases lay between the germline ends. This CDR3 spans 13 amino acids.

The chain joins TRBV19 to TRBJ2-2, with D perhaps matching TRBD1 (5 bases). Germline CDR1 and CDR2: LNHDA and SQIVND (reference sequence). V was cut by 2 bases and J by 5 bases, with 12 bases left in between. This CDR3 is built from 15 residues. This chain's CDR3 is CASSIRQGSTGELFF. CDR3 nucleotide sequence: TGTGCCAGTAGTATACGGCAGGGAAGTACCGGGGAGCTGTTTTTT.

The genes are TRBV9 and TRBJ2-7; D possibly uses TRBD1 or TRBD2 (7 bases each). This CDR3 is 15 amino acids long. Trimming took off 2 bases at V and 3 bases at J, with 15 bases between the two ends. Per the germline V gene, CDR1 is SGDLS and CDR2 is YYNGEE. The CDR3 DNA sequence: TGTGCCAGCAGCGTGGGAGGGGGCGTAGGCTACGAGCAGTACTTC. Protein sequence: CASSVGGGVGYEQYF.

This sequence joins TRBV6-1 and TRBJ1-5, with 9 bases identical to TRBD1. The CDR3 has 15 amino acids. Per germline, CDR1 MNHNS and CDR2 SASEGT. Trimming took 7 bases from V and 3 from J; bases not matched to a gene: 7. In DNA, the CDR3 is TGTGCCAGCACTCGAATACAGGGGGCCAATCAGCCCCAGCATTTT. Protein sequence: CASTRIQGANQPQHF.

The V and J genes are TRBV7-2 and TRBJ1-5, with D hard to call. Trimming shortened V by 2 bases and J by 3 bases, and 8 bases separated the two germline ends. CDR1 SGHTA and CDR2 FQGNSA come from the germline V gene. The CDR3 runs to 14 residues. CDR3 nucleotide sequence: TGTGCCAGCAGCTTAAAAGGAATCAATCAGCCCCAGCATTTT. It specifies CASSLKGINQPQHF.

This clone was detected once. The chain recombines TRBV13 with TRBJ2-2, with TRBD2 matching over 14 bases. The CDR3 has 16 amino acids. V shed 4 bases, J shed 7 bases, and the junction held 5 bases outside the gene matches. Germline CDR1 reads PRHDT; CDR2 reads FYEKMQ (reference sequence). CDR3 nucleotides: TGTGCCAGCAGCTCGGGACTAGCGGGAGTCAACGGGGAGCTGTTTTTT. This codes for CASSSGLAGVNGELFF.

Worth noting for this clone: An end of the junction differs from the germline gene, which may be a read error. J is TRBJ2-7 and V is TRBV7-7; TRBD1 is a possible D gene (5 bases). Germline CDR1 and CDR2: SSHAT and FNYEAQ (reference sequence). This CDR3 region has 13 residues. In nucleotides, the CDR3 is TGTGCTAGCAGCCAGGACACCCACTACGAGCAGTACTTC. Amino acid sequence: CASSQDTHYEQYF.

The chain joins TRBV19 to TRBJ2-1, with TRBD2 identical over 14 bases. This CDR3 is 19 amino acids long. CDR1 is LNHDA, CDR2 SQIVND, per germline (reference sequence). Trimming cost V 5 bases and J 5 bases; bases outside gene matches: 14. CDR3 sequence: CASSPGLAGGSPPHNEQFF. In DNA, the CDR3 is TGTGCCAGTAGTCCAGGACTAGCGGGAGGCTCCCCCCCCCACAATGAGCAGTTCTTC.

V usage is TRBV5-1 and J usage is TRBJ1-1; 7 bases line up with TRBD1. Germline loops: CDR1 SGHRS, CDR2 YFSETQ. Losses at the gene ends were 1 base for V and 1 base for J; bases not matched to a gene: 7. The CDR3 runs to 16 residues. The CDR3, as DNA: TGCGCCAGCAGCTTGCCACCCGGGACAGCGAACACTGAAGCTTTCTTT. Translated: CASSLPPGTANTEAFF.

The chain has TRBV5-1 and TRBJ2-1; TRBD2 matches at 9 bases. This CDR3 has 17 amino acids. Germline V lookup: CDR1 SGHRS, CDR2 YFSETQ. The V gene end was trimmed by 0 bases and the J gene end by 0 bases; junction bases not matched to a gene: 4. The CDR3 is CASSLVPSGISYNEQFF. CDR3 nucleotide sequence: TGCGCCAGCAGCTTGGTGCCTAGCGGGATCTCCTACAATGAGCAGTTCTTC.

This clone appeared a single time. The junction departs from germline at one end; a sequencing error may be responsible. This sequence joins TRBV7-7 and TRBJ2-1, with 12 positions matching TRBD2. Germline assignment: CDR1 SSHAT and CDR2 FNYEAQ (reference sequence). This CDR3 spans 19 amino acids. The CDR3 here is CASSLAPSWTSGKGNEQFF. The CDR3 DNA sequence: TGTGCTAGCAGCTTAGCACCCTCGTGGACTAGCGGGAAGGGGAATGAGCAGTTCTTC. Together with reference TRBV7-7 and TRBJ2-1, the CDR3 gives the full variable domain: GAGVSQSPRYKVTKRGQDVTLRCDPISSHATLYWYQQALGQGPEFLTYFNYEAQPDKSGLPSDRFSAERPEGSISTLTIQRTEQRDSAMYRCASSLAPSWTSGKGNEQFFGPGTRLTVL.

This chain uses TRBV9 with TRBJ2-6, with 8 bases matching TRBD1. J lost 4 bases, V lost 4 bases, and 7 bases had no gene match. The CDR3 is 16 amino acids. Germline V gene data show CDR1 as SGDLS and CDR2 as YYNGEE. In DNA, the CDR3 is TGTGCCAGCAGCCCCCGGACAGGGACCGGGGCCAACGTCCTGACTTTC. It encodes CASSPRTGTGANVLTF.

By share, this clone counts as medium-sized. CDR3 nucleotides: TGCGCCAGCAGCCAAGAAACCCAGGGGAGGTCCTACGAGCAGTACTTC. Encoded protein: CASSQETQGRSYEQYF. The chain carries TRBV4-1 and TRBJ2-7; D tentatively fits TRBD1 or TRBD2 (6 bases each). Germline V gives CDR1 MGHRA, CDR2 YSYEKL. Trimming shortened V by 0 bases and J by 1 base, and 13 bases separated the two germline ends. This CDR3 is 16 amino acids long.

V usage is TRBV5-6 and J usage is TRBJ1-2, with 10 positions matching TRBD1. The CDR3 contains 17 residues. J gave up 5 bases and V 4 bases, and 14 bases lay outside the gene matches. Per germline, CDR1 SGHDT and CDR2 YYEEEE. The CDR3 sequence is CASSDSGTGALLYGYTF. Written as DNA, the CDR3 is TGTGCCAGCAGCGATTCCGGGACAGGGGCCCTCTTGTATGGCTACACCTTC.

The count of this clone is one. The chain joins TRBV10-3 to TRBJ2-7; 10 bases align to TRBD1. CDR3 length equals 16 residues. Germline V gene lookup returns CDR1 ENHRY and CDR2 SYGVKD. V shed 0 bases and J 5 bases; nucleotides not matched to a gene: 7. The CDR3 sequence is CAISESTGTGVNEQYF. CDR3 in DNA: TGTGCCATCAGTGAGTCGACAGGGACAGGGGTTAACGAGCAGTACTTC.

The gene calls are TRBV6-1 and TRBJ1-1; D uncertain. V was shortened by 6 bases and J by 4 bases, with 6 bases between the two germline ends. The germline CDR1 and CDR2 sequences are MNHNS and SASEGT. The CDR3 loop spans 11 amino acids. The CDR3 here is CASRVGTEAFF. DNA for the CDR3: TGTGCCAGCAGGGTTGGCACTGAAGCTTTCTTT.

The chain carries TRBV6-4 and TRBJ2-4, with 10 bases that match TRBD1. Looked up from germline, CDR1 is MRHNA and CDR2 is SNTAGT. V lost 6 bases, J lost 7 bases, and 9 bases stayed unmatched. The CDR3 totals 15 residues. CDR3 sequence (DNA): TGTGCCAGCAGCCCTTTGGAGGACAGGGGGAACATTCAGTACTTC. The encoded protein is CASSPLEDRGNIQYF.

The chain joins TRBV9 to TRBJ1-4; unclear D gene. Trimming shortened V by 4 bases and J by 5 bases, and 12 bases separated the two germline ends. The CDR3 loop spans 14 amino acids. Per the germline V gene, CDR1 is SGDLS and CDR2 is YYNGEE. The CDR3, as DNA: TGTGCCAGCAGCAATATAGGAGGGAATGAAAAACTGTTTTTT. It specifies CASSNIGGNEKLFF. Full variable domain (remainder filled in from reference TRBV9 and TRBJ1-4): DSGVTQTPKHLITATGQRVTLRCSPRSGDLSVYWYQQSLDQGLQFLIQYYNGEERAKGNILERFSAQQFPDLHSELNLSSLELGDSALYFCASSNIGGNEKLFFGSGTQLSVL.

The chain recombines TRBV6-1 with TRBJ1-2; D gene uncertain. V was clipped by 6 bases and J by 4 bases, with 12 bases between them. CDR1 MNHNS and CDR2 SASEGT come from the germline V gene. The CDR3 length is 13 residues. This CDR3 reads CASRTDASYGYTF. In nucleotides, the CDR3 is TGTGCCAGCAGGACGGACGCGAGCTATGGCTACACCTTC.